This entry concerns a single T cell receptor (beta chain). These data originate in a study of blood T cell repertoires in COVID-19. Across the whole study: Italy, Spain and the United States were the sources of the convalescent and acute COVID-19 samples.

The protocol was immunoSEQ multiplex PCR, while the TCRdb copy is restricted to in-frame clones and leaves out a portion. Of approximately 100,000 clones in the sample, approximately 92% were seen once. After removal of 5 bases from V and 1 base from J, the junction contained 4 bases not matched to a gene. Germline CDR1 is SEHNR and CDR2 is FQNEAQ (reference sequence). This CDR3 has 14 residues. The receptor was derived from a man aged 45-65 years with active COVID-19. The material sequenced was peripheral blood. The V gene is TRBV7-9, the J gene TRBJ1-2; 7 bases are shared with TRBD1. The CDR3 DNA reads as TGTGCCAGCAGCGGGACAGCAAATAACTATGGCTACACCTTC. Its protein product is CASSGTANNYGYTF.